This T cell receptor (beta chain) was captured by sequencing in a study of siplizumab effects on memory and regulatory T cells. Profiling relied on immunoSEQ multiplex PCR, and the TCRdb table lists in-frame clones only, not all of them. The repertoire holds 15,000 to 20,000 clones, with about 45% as singletons. Many counts were recorded for this clone. The target antigen is unknown. This CDR3 region has 16 residues. Trimming took 3 bases from V and 4 from J, leaving 19 bases between them. The germline V gene has CDR1 SGDLS and CDR2 YYNGEE. A roughly 6-day coculture at 37°C was performed with the mixed lymphocyte reaction cells.

The sequencing sample was made of CFSE-low (dividing) CD4+ T cells sorted from an allogeneic mixed lymphocyte reaction. The chain employs TRBV9 and TRBJ1-2; no firm D call. The sequence derives from a human donor in good health; the cells came from an allogeneic mixed lymphocyte reaction. Some clones in this sample may be carry-over from other donors' samples. CDR3 coding DNA: TGTGCCAGCAGCGCTCGCGGCGACGGGATCGCCTATGGCTACACCTTC. Translating it yields CASSARGDGIAYGYTF.